A selection of T cell receptor beta chains follows, all from one sample in a study of blood T cell repertoires in COVID-19. The data were produced by immunoSEQ multiplex PCR, yet TCRdb's version contains in-frame clones alone and is incomplete. The table includes about 170,000 clones, 80% to 90% detected once. The specimen was peripheral blood. The source is a man younger than 35 with active or convalescent COVID-19. Each CDR3 is given with its conserved first and last residue. D genes are given only for firm matches. Expanded clones get a size class; other rows say once, few or many, or leave the size out.

abundance: few
v_gene: TRBV19
j_gene: TRBJ1-2
d_gene: .
CDR3nt: TGTGCCAGTAGTACGTCTCACTATGGCTACACCTTC
CDR3aa: CASSTSHYGYTF

abundance: .
v_gene: TRBV19
j_gene: TRBJ1-2
d_gene: .
CDR3nt: TGTGCCAGTAGTATGGTACCGGGGATCGGCTACACCTTC
CDR3aa: CASSMVPGIGYTF

abundance: .
v_gene: TRBV6-5
j_gene: TRBJ2-3
d_gene: .
CDR3nt: TGTGCCAGCAGTTTGAGTATCGGCACAGATACGCAGTATTTT
CDR3aa: CASSLSIGTDTQYF

abundance: few
v_gene: TRBV29-1
j_gene: TRBJ1-1
d_gene: .
CDR3nt: TGCAGCGTTGAGACAGACCTGACCCAAGCTTTCTTT
CDR3aa: CSVETDLTQAFF

abundance: .
v_gene: TRBV5-1
j_gene: TRBJ2-3
d_gene: .
CDR3nt: TGCGCCAGCAGCCCGGGGACTAGCACAGATACGCAGTATTTT
CDR3aa: CASSPGTSTDTQYF

abundance: .
v_gene: TRBV5-1
j_gene: TRBJ2-3
d_gene: .
CDR3nt: TGCGCCAGCAGCTTGCGGGCAGGGGCGACAGATACGCAGTATTTT
CDR3aa: CASSLRAGATDTQYF

abundance: .
v_gene: TRBV5-4
j_gene: TRBJ2-5
d_gene: TRBD2
CDR3nt: TGTGCCAGCAGCTTGGCCCTAGCGGGAGGGCAAGAGACCCAGTACTTC
CDR3aa: CASSLALAGGQETQYF

abundance: .
v_gene: TRBV7-3
j_gene: TRBJ2-2
d_gene: TRBD2
CDR3nt: TGTGCCAGCAGCTTAACGGCGGGACTAGGCCTCACCGGGGAGCTGTTTTTT
CDR3aa: CASSLTAGLGLTGELFF

abundance: .
v_gene: TRBV5-1
j_gene: TRBJ1-1
d_gene: .
CDR3nt: TGCGCCAGCAGCTTGGGTCCCAGGGCCGGAATGAACACTGAAGCTTTCTTT
CDR3aa: CASSLGPRAGMNTEAFF

abundance: .
v_gene: TRBV27
j_gene: TRBJ1-2
d_gene: TRBD1
CDR3nt: TGTGCCAGCAGTCCCGCGGGACAGGGCCCCACTAACTATGGCTACACCTTC
CDR3aa: CASSPAGQGPTNYGYTF

abundance: .
v_gene: TRBV13
j_gene: TRBJ2-7
d_gene: TRBD2
CDR3nt: TGTGCCAGCAGCCAATACGTAGGACTAGCGGGAAGAAACTCCTACGAGCAGTACTTC
CDR3aa: CASSQYVGLAGRNSYEQYF

abundance: .
v_gene: TRBV7-6
j_gene: TRBJ2-7
d_gene: .
CDR3nt: TGTGCCAGCAGCTTAGAGACAGGAGACGAGCAGTACTTC
CDR3aa: CASSLETGDEQYF

abundance: .
v_gene: TRBV4-3
j_gene: TRBJ2-1
d_gene: .
CDR3nt: TGCGCCAGCAGCCAAGATCTGGGCGACAATGAGCAGTTCTTC
CDR3aa: CASSQDLGDNEQFF

abundance: .
v_gene: TRBV24-1
j_gene: TRBJ2-6
d_gene: .
CDR3nt: TGTGCCACCAGTGAGCGACCGTCTAGCTCTGGGGCCAACGTCCTGACTTTC
CDR3aa: CATSERPSSSGANVLTF

abundance: .
v_gene: TRBV24-1
j_gene: TRBJ1-4
d_gene: TRBD1
CDR3nt: TGTGCCACCAGTGACTCAGGGGGCGTTGGAGAAAAACTGTTTTTT
CDR3aa: CATSDSGGVGEKLFF

abundance: .
v_gene: TRBV10-3
j_gene: TRBJ2-1
d_gene: TRBD2
CDR3nt: TGTGCCATCACGACTAGCCGTAATGAGCAGTTCTTC
CDR3aa: CAITTSRNEQFF

abundance: .
v_gene: TRBV27
j_gene: TRBJ1-6
d_gene: .
CDR3nt: TGTGCCAGCAGTTTAGATACGACAGGCAGCTCCTATAATTCACCCCTCCACTTT
CDR3aa: CASSLDTTGSSYNSPLHF

abundance: .
v_gene: TRBV25-1
j_gene: TRBJ1-1
d_gene: TRBD1
CDR3nt: TGTGCCAGCAGTGATTGGACAGGGCCGGGGACTGAAGCTTTCTTT
CDR3aa: CASSDWTGPGTEAFF

abundance: .
v_gene: TRBV9
j_gene: TRBJ1-3
d_gene: .
CDR3nt: TGTGCCAGCAGCGGTCAAAACACCATATATTTT
CDR3aa: CASSGQNTIYF

abundance: .
v_gene: TRBV18
j_gene: TRBJ1-1
d_gene: .
CDR3nt: TGTGCCAGCTCAGAAAGCGGGAGTTACACTGAAGCTTTCTTT
CDR3aa: CASSESGSYTEAFF

abundance: .
v_gene: TRBV5-4
j_gene: TRBJ2-7
d_gene: TRBD1
CDR3nt: TGTGCCAGCAGCCAGGGGGCGCGCCACGAGCAGTACTTC
CDR3aa: CASSQGARHEQYF

abundance: .
v_gene: TRBV5-1
j_gene: TRBJ1-2
d_gene: .
CDR3nt: TGCGCCAGCAGCTTGTATGCTAACTATGGCTACACCTTC
CDR3aa: CASSLYANYGYTF

abundance: .
v_gene: TRBV7-3
j_gene: TRBJ1-1
d_gene: .
CDR3nt: TGTGCCAGCAGCTTGCAGGGGTACACTGAAGCTTTCTTT
CDR3aa: CASSLQGYTEAFF

abundance: .
v_gene: TRBV25-1
j_gene: TRBJ2-5
d_gene: .
CDR3nt: TGTGCCAGCAGTGACCCAGGCCAAGAGACCCAGTACTTC
CDR3aa: CASSDPGQETQYF

abundance: .
v_gene: TRBV24-1
j_gene: TRBJ1-2
d_gene: .
CDR3nt: TGTGCCACCAGTGATTTGCACGGGGGTGGCTACACCTTC
CDR3aa: CATSDLHGGGYTF

abundance: .
v_gene: TRBV6-5
j_gene: TRBJ2-7
d_gene: TRBD1
CDR3nt: TGTGCCAGCAGTTATTCCCAGGGGGCCATCGAGCAGTACTTC
CDR3aa: CASSYSQGAIEQYF

abundance: .
v_gene: TRBV7-3
j_gene: TRBJ2-1
d_gene: TRBD2
CDR3nt: TGTGCCAGCAGCTTTAGCGGGAGAGACAATGAGCAGTTCTTC
CDR3aa: CASSFSGRDNEQFF

abundance: .
v_gene: TRBV24-1
j_gene: TRBJ2-7
d_gene: .
CDR3nt: TGTGCCACCAGTGATTTGTTTAGCTCCGTGTACTTC
CDR3aa: CATSDLFSSVYF

abundance: .
v_gene: TRBV29-1
j_gene: TRBJ1-2
d_gene: TRBD1
CDR3nt: TGCAGCGTCGGGACAGGGGGAAGGGGAGGCTACACCTTC
CDR3aa: CSVGTGGRGGYTF

abundance: few
v_gene: TRBV5-5
j_gene: TRBJ1-1
d_gene: .
CDR3nt: TGTGCCAGCAGCTTCTTCCACGGGGGATTGAGAACTGAAGCTTTCTTT
CDR3aa: CASSFFHGGLRTEAFF

abundance: .
v_gene: TRBV5-4
j_gene: TRBJ1-2
d_gene: .
CDR3nt: TGTGCCAGCAGCCTAGAGGGCAGTGCTTCCTATGGCTACACCTTC
CDR3aa: CASSLEGSASYGYTF

abundance: .
v_gene: TRBV6-5
j_gene: TRBJ1-4
d_gene: .
CDR3nt: TGTGCCAGCAGTTACGGGCACCTTGCAACTAATGAAAAACTGTTTTTT
CDR3aa: CASSYGHLATNEKLFF

abundance: .
v_gene: TRBV13
j_gene: TRBJ1-1
d_gene: .
CDR3nt: TGTGCCAGCAGCTTAGGCCCTAAGACAGCTGAAGCTTTCTTT
CDR3aa: CASSLGPKTAEAFF

abundance: .
v_gene: TRBV24-1
j_gene: TRBJ1-2
d_gene: .
CDR3nt: TGTGCCACCAGTGATTTCGGGGGCTACACCTTC
CDR3aa: CATSDFGGYTF

abundance: .
v_gene: TRBV19
j_gene: TRBJ1-6
d_gene: .
CDR3nt: TGTGCCAGTAGTATCGTGAGAATTACCTATAATTCACCCCTCCACTTT
CDR3aa: CASSIVRITYNSPLHF

abundance: few
v_gene: TRBV18
j_gene: TRBJ1-1
d_gene: .
CDR3nt: TGTGCCAGCTCCGAGGCAAGGCGTACTGAAGCTTTCTTT
CDR3aa: CASSEARRTEAFF

abundance: .
v_gene: TRBV18
j_gene: TRBJ1-1
d_gene: .
CDR3nt: TGTGCCAGCTCACCTCGCACGGAGAACACCAATGAAGCTTTCTTT
CDR3aa: CASSPRTENTNEAFF

abundance: .
v_gene: TRBV29-1
j_gene: TRBJ1-2
d_gene: .
CDR3nt: TGCAGCGTTGAAGCCCAAAAGGGGTATGGCTACACCTTC
CDR3aa: CSVEAQKGYGYTF

abundance: once
v_gene: TRBV5-1
j_gene: TRBJ2-2
d_gene: TRBD2
CDR3nt: TGCGCCAGCAGCTTGGTCGGCTATAGCGGGAGGGCCGGGTTCACCGGGGAGCTGTTTTTT
CDR3aa: CASSLVGYSGRAGFTGELFF

abundance: .
v_gene: TRBV10-3
j_gene: TRBJ1-2
d_gene: TRBD1
CDR3nt: TGTGCCATCAGTGAGTCGACAGGGCTCTATGGCTACACCTTC
CDR3aa: CAISESTGLYGYTF

abundance: .
v_gene: TRBV7-2
j_gene: TRBJ1-1
d_gene: .
CDR3nt: TGTGCCAGCAGACACCCCTTGAACACTGAAGCTTTCTTT
CDR3aa: CASRHPLNTEAFF

abundance: .
v_gene: TRBV28
j_gene: TRBJ1-5
d_gene: .
CDR3nt: TGTGCCAGCAGACAACAGGGAAGCAATCAGCCCCAGCATTTT
CDR3aa: CASRQQGSNQPQHF